This T cell receptor beta chain stems from a study of blood T cell repertoires in COVID-19. In the study overall: Sources were T cells, B-cell-depleted T cells, or PBMCs; the material itself was cDNA or gDNA.

From germline, CDR1 is GTSNPN and CDR2 SVGIG (reference sequence). This CDR3 is 13 amino acids long. V shed 2 bases and J 11 bases; nucleotides not matched to a gene: 7. Authors' analysis steps: Nucleated cell counts were estimated from reference gene primer amplification. Some clones are missing from TCRdb's copy, which holds only in-frame ones; the method was immunoSEQ multiplex PCR. V, J and clone size derive from that table, while D and trimming were established from the DNA sequence. The sample yields about 63,000 clones, around three quarters seen once. This rearrangement joins TRBV30 to TRBJ1-1, with 11 bases matching TRBD1. What was sequenced was peripheral blood. The sequence came from a human donor in a cohort sampled during active COVID-19. CDR3 DNA: TGTGCCTGGAGTTCGGACAGGGGGCTTTTTGCTTTCTTT. This encodes CAWSSDRGLFAFF.